This T cell receptor (beta chain) was obtained from a study of blood T cell repertoires in COVID-19. Study details: Samples representing acute and convalescent COVID-19 were sourced from the United States, Italy and Spain. The cDNA or gDNA used as material had been derived from T cells, B-cell-depleted T cells, or PBMCs.

The CDR3 is made up of 15 amino acids. Looked up from germline, CDR1 is LNHNV and CDR2 is YYDKDF (reference sequence). Unmatched junction bases numbered 5, after V lost 3 bases and J lost 0 bases. TCRdb keeps only in-frame clones here, not all; method: immunoSEQ multiplex PCR. The table lists some 160,000 clones, 86% of them singletons, with approximately 4% in the top ten. The chain uses TRBV15 and TRBJ2-7, with TRBD2 matching over 7 bases. Sample: peripheral blood. The sequence derives from a woman in her 70s with acute or convalescent COVID-19. DNA of the CDR3: TGTGCCACCAGCAGGTTAGCGGGTGCCTCCTACGAGCAGTACTTC. This codes for CATSRLAGASYEQYF.